This TCR beta chain was captured in a study of T cells after yellow fever vaccination. Looked up from germline, CDR1 is SQVTM and CDR2 is ANQGSEA. Inclusive of both ends, the CDR3 amounts to 11 amino acids. TCRdb re-analysed the 5' RACE reads in MiXCR, keeping a single row per CDR3 protein. Among about 240,000 distinct CDR3 sequences listed, 6.9% were seen once. This clonotype came up many times. No DNA is shown, since the ends of the CDR3 on it are uncertain; the CDR3 is the one TCRdb lists. Sample: CD4+ T cells sorted from PBMCs, taken 15 days after the yellow fever booster vaccination. This sequence originates from a man aged 30 to 45 who received the YFV17D yellow fever vaccine. V gene TRBV29-1 combines with J gene TRBJ2-1; the table names TRBD2, a call not compared with the DNA. CDR3 residues: CSVGSGSGEFF.